This T cell receptor (beta chain) emerged from a study of human T cells and chemical hapten exposure. Looking at the study overall: For sensitization, 2% DPC was applied to an approximately 2 cm by approximately 2 cm patch of upper inner arm skin. Throughout a study of 20 to 30 weeks, patients underwent weekly scalp administration of diphenylcyclopropenone doses.

Specified time point: patch test 3, about 24 weeks after DPC sensitization. Noted treatment: therapeutic diphenylcyclopropenone sensitization with weekly scalp DPC. TCRdb analysed the RACE reads with MiXCR anew, one entry per CDR3 protein. The table lists approximately 110,000 distinct CDR3 sequences, nearly 35% of them singletons. The TCR originated in a man in his forties with alopecia areata. Some clones in this sample may be carry-over from other donors' samples. Sequencing was performed on whole blood, taken in connection with sensitization to the hapten diphenylcyclopropenone (DPC).

CDR3 DNA sequence: TGTGCCAGCAGTTTAGCCGGACAGCTACAAGAGACCCAGTACTTC. Translating gives CASSLAGQLQETQYF. V and J are TRBV28 and TRBJ2-5, with D possibly being TRBD1 (6 bases). Trimming removed 2 bases from V and 2 bases from J, with 12 bases in between. Germline loops: CDR1 MDHEN, CDR2 SYDVKM. This CDR3 is 15 amino acids long.